The 5 T cell receptor beta chains below were found in one sample sequenced in a study of blood T cells in healthy people across ages. PCR was performed a second time for about 7 to 12 cycles using a sample-barcoded 5' primer and a J-beta primer mix. TCRdb used MiXCR to reprocess the 5' RACE reads, holding one entry per CDR3 protein. The table shows approximately 600,000 distinct CDR3 sequences, with 45% to 65% occurring only once. Sequencing was done on a sample of blood. The receptors originated from a man aged 55-75 years in good health.

This clonotype was seen more than once but under ten times. The J gene is TRBJ1-6, the V gene TRBV2, with D possibly TRBD1 on 6 matching bases. The CDR3 consists of 14 residues. Trimming stripped 4 bases from V and 5 bases from J, with 9 bases between. Germline V lookup: CDR1 SNHLY, CDR2 FYNNEI. The CDR3 sequence is CASSGTANNSPLHF. CDR3 sequence (DNA): TGTGCCAGCAGTGGGACAGCAAATAATTCACCCCTCCACTTT. The full variable domain, rest sourced from reference TRBV2 and TRBJ1-6, is EPEVTQTPSHQVTQMGQEVILRCVPISNHLYFYWYRQILGQKVEFLVSFYNNEISEKSEIFDDQFSVERPDGSNFTLKIRSTKLEDSAMYFCASSGTANNSPLHFGNGTRLTVT.

The chain joins TRBV18 to TRBJ2-6; no clear D gene. CDR1 and CDR2 from the germline V gene are KGHSH and LQKENI. The ends were cut back, 5 bases at V and 2 bases at J, with 10 bases in the middle. The CDR3 has 15 amino acids. The CDR3 DNA follows: TGTGCCAGCTCATCGGACCAGGCTGGGGCCAACGTCCTGACTTTC. Protein: CASSSDQAGANVLTF.

This clonotype was observed a few times. The genes are TRBV20-1 and TRBJ2-3; D may be TRBD2 (5 bases). The V and J ends lost 5 bases and 7 bases respectively, with 7 bases between them. Germline assignment: CDR1 DFQATT and CDR2 SNEGSKA (reference sequence). The CDR3 has 10 amino acids. CDR3 nucleotide sequence: TGCAGTGCTGGGGAGCATACGCAGTATTTT. The encoded protein is CSAGEHTQYF.

The rearrangement uses TRBV10-1 and TRBJ2-3; D unresolved. The germline CDR1 and CDR2 sequences are WNHNN and SYGVQD (reference sequence). Between the trimmed V and J ends, which lost 3 bases and 4 bases, there was a span of 11 bases. The CDR3 covers 14 residues. CDR3 in amino acids: CASSDRMGPDTQYF. As DNA, the CDR3 is TGCGCCAGCAGTGATCGGATGGGTCCAGATACGCAGTATTTT.

V and J are TRBV11-2 and TRBJ1-4; weak D call: TRBD1 (5 bases). Germline V gene sequence: CDR1 SGHAT, CDR2 FQNNGV. The CDR3 is 14 amino acids. Deletions cut 6 bases from V and 8 bases from J, with 16 bases between. The CDR3 coding sequence is TGTGCCAGCAGAAAGCGGGGGACTCTCGAAAAACTGTTTTTT. This sequence encodes CASRKRGTLEKLFF.